This TCR beta chain is drawn from a study of blood T cell repertoires in COVID-19. CDR3 length equals 15 residues. Germline V CDR1 and CDR2: LNHDA, SQIVND (reference sequence). The V gene end was trimmed by 7 bases and the J gene end by 0 bases; junction bases not matched to a gene: 4. Only in-frame clones appear in the TCRdb table, and some are missing; sequencing was by immunoSEQ multiplex PCR. This table holds fewer than 200,000 clones, over 75% found once. The V call is TRBV19, the J call TRBJ2-3; 10 positions match TRBD1. This TCR was sampled from a woman under 30 who had recovered from COVID-19. Material for sequencing was PBMCs or T cells enriched from blood (not recorded which). CDR3 sequence reads: CASTPGQGSTDTQYF. In nucleotides, the CDR3 is TGTGCCAGTACCCCGGGACAGGGGAGCACAGATACGCAGTATTTT.